These 23 T cell receptor beta chains came from one sample sequenced in a study of blood T cell repertoires in COVID-19. The table came from immunoSEQ multiplex PCR; TCRdb's copy has only in-frame clones and leaves some out. The sample consists of 150,000 to 200,000 clones, 84% of them appearing once. The sample taken for sequencing was PBMCs or T cells enriched from blood (not recorded which). The origin of the receptors is a woman under 40 who had been exposed to COVID-19.

V gene TRBV18 combines with J gene TRBJ1-1; D perhaps matches TRBD1 (6 bases). Trimming stripped 6 bases from V and 4 bases from J, with 15 bases between. CDR1 and CDR2 from the germline V gene are KGHSH and LQKENI. This CDR3 region has 14 residues. CDR3: CASSPNQGSTEAFF. CDR3 bases: TGTGCCAGCTCCCCCAACCAGGGGAGCACTGAAGCTTTCTTT.

As for this clone: The junction differs from germline at one of its ends, possibly a read error. The chain combines TRBV6-2 or TRBV6-3 with TRBJ2-5; 8 positions match TRBD1. The V gene's germline CDR1 is MNHEY and CDR2 SVGEGT. CDR3 size: 13 residues. The CDR3 nucleotides read TGTGCCAGCAGTTCAGGGGGCCAAGTGACCCAGTACTTC. This sequence encodes CASSSGGQVTQYF.

The chain couples TRBV6-5 to TRBJ1-2; D is ambiguous. Germline CDR1 is MNHEY and CDR2 is SVGAGI. V lost 6 bases and J 5 bases, leaving 7 bases between the germline ends. The CDR3 consists of 11 residues. The DNA for the CDR3 is TGTGCCAGCAGATCCCTATATGGCTACACCTTC. It encodes CASRSLYGYTF.

The chain recombines TRBV11-2 with TRBJ1-2; D call uncertain. CDR3 length: 16 amino acids. Germline CDR1 and CDR2: SGHAT and FQNNGV. Trimming left V 5 bases short and J 4 bases short, with 20 bases between. CDR3 sequence: CASSVAPGYSSYGYTF. DNA of the CDR3: TGTGCCAGCAGCGTAGCCCCAGGATATTCCTCCTATGGCTACACCTTC.

The V and J genes are TRBV10-3 and TRBJ1-1; TRBD1 is a possible D gene (5 bases). V lost 7 bases and J lost 0, with 12 bases in between. Germline assignment: CDR1 ENHRY and CDR2 SYGVKD. The CDR3 sequence is 14 residues long. The CDR3 spells CAIKDDSLNTEAFF. CDR3 in DNA: TGTGCCATCAAAGACGACAGTTTGAACACTGAAGCTTTCTTT.

A single count supports this clone. The chain carries TRBV12-5 and TRBJ1-1, with 9 bases matching TRBD1. This CDR3 region has 13 residues. V shed 6 bases and J 4 bases; nucleotides not matched to a gene: 3. Germline loops: CDR1 LGHNT, CDR2 FRNRAP. The CDR3 bases are TGTGCTAGTGGCAGACAGGGGGGCACTGAAGCTTTCTTT. Amino acid sequence: CASGRQGGTEAFF.

This clone was found once. V and J are TRBV19 and TRBJ2-7; 7 bases line up with TRBD1. The CDR3 length is 13 residues. V shed 5 bases, J shed 3 bases, and the junction held 4 bases outside the gene matches. Germline V lookup: CDR1 LNHDA, CDR2 SQIVND (reference sequence). The CDR3 loop is CASSPGQFYEQYF. As DNA, the CDR3 is TGTGCCAGTAGTCCGGGACAGTTCTACGAGCAGTACTTC. Filled out from reference TRBV19 and TRBJ2-7, the complete variable domain reads DGGITQSPKYLFRKEGQNVTLSCEQNLNHDAMYWYRQDPGQGLRLIYYSQIVNDFQKGDIAEGYSVSREKKESFPLTVTSAQKNPTAFYLCASSPGQFYEQYFGPGTRLTVT.

This clone came up once. The V gene is TRBV27, the J gene TRBJ2-2; the D gene is possibly TRBD1 (5 bases). The V gene lost 1 base and the J gene lost 4 bases, with 16 bases spanning the gap. The CDR3 loop spans 17 amino acids. Per the germline V gene, CDR1 is MNHEY and CDR2 is SMNVEV (reference sequence). The CDR3 DNA reads as TGTGCCAGCAGTTTATTTCCAGGGCCGTGGATCACCGGGGAGCTGTTTTTT. Its translation: CASSLFPGPWITGELFF.

The chain combines TRBV11-3 with TRBJ2-1, with 8 positions matching TRBD1. Germline CDR1 is SGHNT and CDR2 is YENEEA. The CDR3 sequence is 16 residues long. Trimming removed 4 bases from V and 1 base from J; junction bases left unmatched: 6. CDR3 sequence: CASSSRQGSSYNEQFF. The CDR3 DNA is TGTGCCAGCAGCTCGAGACAGGGGTCGTCCTACAATGAGCAGTTCTTC.

Only a few counts were recorded for this clone. This rearrangement joins TRBV15 to TRBJ2-3; TRBD2 aligns across 8 bases. Germline V gene data show CDR1 as LNHNV and CDR2 as YYDKDF (reference sequence). The V gene end was trimmed by 1 base and the J gene end by 6 bases; junction bases not matched to a gene: 6. This CDR3 comprises 15 residues. As DNA, the CDR3 is TGTGCCACCAGCAGAGTAGACGGGGGGGCGGATACGCAGTATTTT. Translating it yields CATSRVDGGADTQYF.

The CDR3 nucleotides are TGTGCCAGCAGTTACTCGGACGGGGGGGCCCTCAATGAGCAGTTCTTC. This sequence encodes CASSYSDGGALNEQFF. This chain joins TRBV6-5 and TRBJ2-1, with TRBD2 identical over 8 bases. The CDR3 sequence is 16 residues long. The V gene end was trimmed by 0 bases and the J gene end by 6 bases; junction bases not matched to a gene: 7. Germline CDR1 MNHEY, CDR2 SVGAGI.

The genes are TRBV29-1 and TRBJ2-1; 11 bases align to TRBD1. V lost 3 bases and J lost 6; bases outside the gene matches: 7. Germline CDR1 and CDR2: SQVTM and ANQGSEA. The CDR3 runs to 15 residues. Here the CDR3 reads CSVETPGQGGNEQFF. CDR3 DNA sequence: TGCAGCGTTGAGACCCCGGGACAGGGGGGCAATGAGCAGTTCTTC.

This clone was detected a few times. The chain joins TRBV27 to TRBJ1-1; D unclear. This CDR3 has 16 amino acids. Looked up from germline, CDR1 is MNHEY and CDR2 is SMNVEV (reference sequence). V lost 0 bases and J 0 bases, leaving 11 bases between the germline ends. CDR3 bases: TGTGCCAGCAGTTTATCGTATGAAGACTTGAACACTGAAGCTTTCTTT. It is translated as CASSLSYEDLNTEAFF.

V gene TRBV19 combines with J gene TRBJ1-5; D unresolved. CDR3 size: 14 residues. Germline V gene lookup returns CDR1 LNHDA and CDR2 SQIVND (reference sequence). Trimming removed 3 bases from V and 11 bases from J, with 17 bases in between. The CDR3 DNA reads as TGTGCCAGTAGTATGATGAAATCCCCTGAGTCCCAGCATTTT. Translating it yields CASSMMKSPESQHF. The full variable domain, rest sourced from reference TRBV19 and TRBJ1-5, is DGGITQSPKYLFRKEGQNVTLSCEQNLNHDAMYWYRQDPGQGLRLIYYSQIVNDFQKGDIAEGYSVSREKKESFPLTVTSAQKNPTAFYLCASSMMKSPESQHFGDGTRLSIL.

This chain links TRBV10-2 with TRBJ2-7; the D is unclear. This CDR3 comprises 13 residues. Germline CDR1 is WSHSY and CDR2 is SAAADI. Between the trimmed V and J ends, which lost 0 bases and 3 bases, there was a span of 6 bases. CDR3 loop: CASSESRVYEQYF. The DNA of the CDR3 is TGCGCCAGCAGTGAGTCACGCGTCTACGAGCAGTACTTC.

A few counts support this clone. The rearrangement joins TRBV9 to TRBJ2-7; possibly TRBD2 for D (6 bases). This CDR3 comprises 15 residues. Germline assignment: CDR1 SGDLS and CDR2 YYNGEE. The V end was cut by 4 bases, the J end by 1 base, with 15 bases between. The chain's CDR3 is CASSPMGTGSYEQYF. CDR3 coding DNA: TGTGCCAGCAGCCCCATGGGGACTGGATCCTACGAGCAGTACTTC.

V is TRBV9 and J is TRBJ1-2; TRBD1 might be the D (6 bases). The germline gives CDR1 SGDLS, CDR2 YYNGEE. V gave up 5 bases and J gave up 4 bases, with 15 bases separating them. The length of the CDR3 is 14 residues. CDR3 amino acids: CASRDDPTGYGYTF. The CDR3 nucleotides read TGTGCCAGCAGAGACGACCCGACAGGCTATGGCTACACCTTC.

This clone was observed a handful of times. This chain uses TRBV19 with TRBJ1-5; unclear D gene. V lost 5 bases, J lost 5 bases, and 16 bases lay in between. This CDR3 comprises 15 residues. In germline, CDR1 is LNHDA, CDR2 SQIVND (reference sequence). The CDR3 nucleotides are TGTGCCAGTAGTCGCGAGTCTTCCCCCGATCAGCCCCAGCATTTT. It specifies CASSRESSPDQPQHF.

The chain links TRBV30 to TRBJ2-7, with 9 bases lining up with TRBD1. The germline CDR1 and CDR2 sequences are GTSNPN and SVGIG (reference sequence). The CDR3 extends over 15 amino acids. V gave up 2 bases and J gave up 3 bases; unmatched junction bases: 8. CDR3 region: CAWSSKTGGDYEQYF. CDR3 bases: TGTGCCTGGAGTTCAAAAACAGGGGGCGACTACGAGCAGTACTTC.

This chain connects TRBV18 to TRBJ1-4; a possible D gene is TRBD1 (6 bases). Trimming stripped 2 bases from V and 4 bases from J, with 8 bases between. The CDR3 extends over 14 amino acids. Germline V lookup: CDR1 KGHSH, CDR2 LQKENI. CDR3 in amino acids: CASSPGQSNEKLFF. CDR3 DNA: TGTGCCAGCTCACCAGGACAGAGTAATGAAAAACTGTTTTTT.

The chain has TRBV2 and TRBJ2-3; 10 bases match TRBD2. The V gene's germline CDR1 is SNHLY and CDR2 FYNNEI. The CDR3 has 15 amino acids. Unmatched junction bases numbered 2, after V lost 4 bases and J lost 1 base. The CDR3 sequence is CASSVTSGGTDTQYF. The CDR3 DNA reads TGTGCCAGCAGTGTCACTAGCGGGGGCACAGATACGCAGTATTTT.

This chain links TRBV9 with TRBJ2-5, with 9 bases that match TRBD1. V dropped 3 bases and J dropped 3; count of bases not matched to a gene: 6. The germline V gene has CDR1 SGDLS and CDR2 YYNGEE. This CDR3 is 15 amino acids long. The CDR3 DNA reads as TGTGCCAGCAGCGCCGCCGGGACAGGGAAAGAGACCCAGTACTTC. Translated, it gives CASSAAGTGKETQYF.

The chain has TRBV6-5 and TRBJ1-2; no definite D call. Trimming left V 5 bases short and J 5 bases short, with 9 bases between. This CDR3 comprises 12 residues. Per germline, CDR1 MNHEY and CDR2 SVGAGI. The CDR3 DNA reads as TGTGCCAGCAGTACTGCGCTATATGGCTACACCTTC. It is translated as CASSTALYGYTF.